Shown below are 22 T cell receptor beta chains from a single sample sequenced in a study of blood T cells in healthy people across ages (dated by TCRdb to about 2015). Libraries came from 5' RACE. This sample was sequenced with an Illumina HiSeq 2500. A second PCR of about 6 to 11 cycles was run with a J-beta primer mix and a sample-barcoded 5' primer. The public sequencing data were trimmed at Q25 with fastp and processed into clonotypes with MiXCR by TCRdb, which kept only in-frame beta chains. Under each unique CDR3 protein, matching rows form one entry showing the most common genes and DNA. The sample table lists fewer than 2,000,000 distinct CDR3 sequences, 30% to 35% of them with a count of one. The top ten clonotypes cover over 9% of the sample. Sequencing was carried out using blood. Receptor source: a woman in her thirties in good health.

This clonotype has more than one count but fewer than ten. At one end the junction does not follow the germline gene, possibly because of a read error. The chain couples TRBV3-1 to TRBJ2-2; D is possibly TRBD1 (6 bases). The CDR3 sequence is 14 residues long. The germline V gene encodes CDR1 LGHDT and CDR2 YNNKEL (reference sequence). Here the CDR3 DNA reads TGTGCCGGCAGCCTACAGGGAGACACCGGGGAGCTGTTTTTT. It translates to CAGSLQGDTGELFF.

Ten or more counts support this clonotype. This chain uses TRBV29-1 with TRBJ2-1; TRBD1 might be the D (6 bases). The CDR3 spans 14 residues. Germline CDR1 reads SQVTM; CDR2 reads ANQGSEA. Trimming took 3 bases from V and 4 from J, leaving 13 bases between them. The chain's CDR3 is CSVDGRGKYNEQFF. The CDR3 DNA reads TGCAGCGTTGATGGCAGGGGAAAATACAATGAGCAGTTCTTC.

The sample holds many counts of this clonotype. V is TRBV4-1 and J is TRBJ2-7; D gene ambiguous. The CDR3 loop spans 13 amino acids. Trimming took 0 bases from V and 3 from J, leaving 6 bases between them. Germline loops: CDR1 MGHRA, CDR2 YSYEKL. The CDR3 DNA follows: TGCGCCAGCAGCCAAGACCACGACTACGAGCAGTACTTC. As protein: CASSQDHDYEQYF.

The CDR3 here is CASRPQAGNALQFF. DNA for the CDR3: TGTGCCAGCAGACCCCAGGCGGGAAACGCCCTTCAGTTCTTC. The chain employs TRBV7-2 and TRBJ2-1, with D perhaps matching TRBD2 (6 bases). V lost 6 bases and J lost 13, with 22 bases in between. The germline gives CDR1 SGHTA, CDR2 FQGNSA. The CDR3 runs to 14 residues.

This rearrangement joins TRBV20-1 to TRBJ2-3; unclear D gene. The CDR3 extends over 13 amino acids. Germline V gene sequence: CDR1 DFQATT, CDR2 SNEGSKA (reference sequence). The V gene lost 6 bases and the J gene lost 4 bases, with 14 bases spanning the gap. CDR3: CSAPESGPDTQYF. DNA for the CDR3: TGCAGTGCCCCAGAGAGTGGGCCAGATACGCAGTATTTT.

Notes on this clonotype: At one end, the junction sequence differs from germline, possibly due to a read error. The genes are TRBV9 and TRBJ2-1; 10 positions match TRBD2. The CDR3 loop spans 17 amino acids. From germline, CDR1 is SGDLS and CDR2 YYNGEE. This chain's CDR3 is CACSVGGLAGVQNEQFF. The CDR3 bases are TGTGCCTGCAGCGTTGGCGGCCTAGCGGGAGTTCAGAATGAGCAGTTCTTC.

This clonotype came up a few times. This sequence joins TRBV12-3 or TRBV12-4 and TRBJ1-1; a possible D gene is TRBD1 (5 bases). There are 16 residues in the CDR3. V lost 1 base to trimming and J lost 9 bases, with 21 bases between them. In DNA, the CDR3 is TGTGCCAGCAGTTTAGATGGTCGCGGCCCTGGGGCCCAAGCTTTCTTT. Its protein product is CASSLDGRGPGAQAFF.

This clonotype has a handful of counts. The J gene is TRBJ2-7, the V gene TRBV6-1; D is possibly TRBD1 (6 bases). Germline V gives CDR1 MNHNS, CDR2 SASEGT. The CDR3 is 15 residues long. Deletions cut 5 bases from V and 0 bases from J, with 14 bases between. The DNA of the CDR3 is TGTGCCAGCAGTAAACAGGGTAGGAGCTCCTACGAGCAGTACTTC. It codes for CASSKQGRSSYEQYF.

The chain employs TRBV2 and TRBJ2-5; 12 bases line up with TRBD1. Gene TRBJ2-7 matches the end of the DNA better, so the J call may be wrong. Per germline, CDR1 SNHLY and CDR2 FYNNEI. This CDR3 is 14 amino acids long. CDR3 bases: TGTGCCAGCTCGAGGGGACAGGGGGCCTGCGAGCAGTACTTC. Translated: CASSRGQGACEQYF.

The table lists this clonotype with a few counts. The chain links TRBV3-1 to TRBJ2-5; 11 positions match TRBD2. CDR3 length: 18 amino acids. Trimming cost V 0 bases and J 4 bases; bases outside gene matches: 10. Germline CDR1 LGHDT, CDR2 YNNKEL (reference sequence). CDR3 in DNA: TGTGCCAGCAGCCAAGATCTTACTAGCGGGAGAGGCGGAGAGACCCAGTACTTC. Residues: CASSQDLTSGRGGETQYF.

This clonotype turned up a few times. This chain connects TRBV28 to TRBJ2-7; perhaps TRBD1 as D (6 bases). The CDR3 totals 13 residues. Germline CDR1 and CDR2: MDHEN and SYDVKM. Trimming took 7 bases from V and 7 from J, leaving 17 bases between them. The CDR3 reads CASTDSTGLEQYF. CDR3 coding DNA: TGTGCCAGCACCGACTCAACAGGGTTGGAGCAGTACTTC.

A few counts support this clonotype. The chain employs TRBV20-1 and TRBJ2-3; 7 bases match TRBD2. The CDR3 totals 15 residues. CDR1 DFQATT and CDR2 SNEGSKA come from the germline V gene (reference sequence). V gave up 0 bases and J gave up 3 bases; unmatched junction bases: 6. CDR3 sequence reads: CSARDGSGATDTQYF. In DNA, the CDR3 is TGCAGTGCTAGAGATGGAAGCGGGGCAACAGATACGCAGTATTTT.

The chain joins TRBV7-9 to TRBJ1-4, with TRBD1 matching over 7 bases. Germline CDR1 is SEHNR and CDR2 is FQNEAQ (reference sequence). The CDR3 contains 14 residues. Trimming took 5 bases from V and 8 from J; bases not matched to a gene: 8. DNA of the CDR3: TGTGCCAGCAGCCCGCGACAGGGAGGCGAAAAACTGTTTTTT. This encodes CASSPRQGGEKLFF.

The chain links TRBV7-9 to TRBJ1-6; possible D gene TRBD1, 6 bases. The length of the CDR3 is 15 residues. V was pared by 5 bases and J by 5 bases, with 13 bases between. Germline loops: CDR1 SEHNR, CDR2 FQNEAQ (reference sequence). The CDR3 coding sequence is TGTGCCAGCAGCCCTCCTCCAGGGGATAATTCACCCCTCCACTTT. Residues: CASSPPPGDNSPLHF. Based on the CDR3 plus reference TRBV7-9 and TRBJ1-6, the full variable domain is DTGVSQNPRHKITKRGQNVTFRCDPISEHNRLYWYRQTLGQGPEFLTYFQNEAQLEKSRLLSDRFSAERPKGSFSTLEIQRTEQGDSAMYLCASSPPPGDNSPLHFGNGTRLTVT.

In the case of this clonotype: A junction end diverges from the germline sequence, so it may reflect a read error. V gene TRBV4-2 combines with J gene TRBJ1-2; D is uncertain. The CDR3 totals 13 residues. Germline V gene lookup returns CDR1 LGHNA and CDR2 YNFKEQ. CDR3 loop: CVSSPEDNYGYTF. CDR3 sequence (DNA): TGTGTCAGCAGCCCGGAAGACAACTATGGCTACACCTTC.

The chain employs TRBV5-1 and TRBJ2-1, with 7 bases lining up with TRBD2. Germline V lookup: CDR1 SGHRS, CDR2 YFSETQ. V shed 4 bases, J shed 4 bases, and the junction held 14 bases outside the gene matches. The CDR3 spans 17 residues. For the CDR3, the DNA is TGCGCCAGCAGCCCCCCGGGGTCGGGAGGAGGGTACAATGAGCAGTTCTTC. This encodes CASSPPGSGGGYNEQFF. Complete variable domain (other parts from reference TRBV5-1 and TRBJ2-1): KAGVTQTPRYLIKTRGQQVTLSCSPISGHRSVSWYQQTPGQGLQFLFEYFSETQRNKGNFPGRFSGRQFSNSRSEMNVSTLELGDSALYLCASSPPGSGGGYNEQFFGPGTRLTVL.

Concerning this clonotype: A junction boundary mismatches the germline segment, possibly from a read error. This chain joins TRBV10-1 and TRBJ1-1, with unresolved D. Germline values: CDR1 WNHNN, CDR2 SYGVQD (reference sequence). The CDR3 length is 13 residues. CDR3 loop: CASSETVNAEAFF. The CDR3 DNA follows: TGCGCCAGCAGTGAAACGGTGAACGCTGAAGCTTTCTTT.

DNA of the CDR3: TGTGCCAGCAGCTTAACAGGAGGAGCAAACGAGCAGTACTTC. It is translated as CASSLTGGANEQYF. The chain combines TRBV7-9 with TRBJ2-7; D possibly uses TRBD1 or TRBD2 (5 bases each). From germline, CDR1 is SEHNR and CDR2 FQNEAQ (reference sequence). This CDR3 spans 14 amino acids. Trimming took off 2 bases at V and 5 bases at J, with 13 bases between the two ends.

This rearrangement joins TRBV20-1 to TRBJ2-1; 9 nucleotides match TRBD2. Germline values: CDR1 DFQATT, CDR2 SNEGSKA (reference sequence). Trimming at V came to 6 bases and at J to 6 bases, leaving 3 bases not matched to a gene. This CDR3 has 12 amino acids. The CDR3 bases are TGCAGTGCCCGGACTAGCGCCAATGAGCAGTTCTTC. Translated: CSARTSANEQFF.

This sequence joins TRBV21-1 and TRBJ1-2. TRBV21-1 is annotated as a pseudogene. The CDR3 covers 16 residues. The CDR3 DNA is TGTGCCAGCATCAGGTCGGTCGAGTTAGGACTCCGGGCTAACACCTTC. Its protein is CASIRSVELGLRANTF.

V usage is TRBV5-1 and J usage is TRBJ1-2; 8 nucleotides line up with TRBD1. Germline V lookup: CDR1 SGHRS, CDR2 YFSETQ. V lost 4 bases and J lost 2; bases outside the gene matches: 10. The CDR3 runs 16 residues. CDR3 sequence (DNA): TGCGCCAGCAGCCCGCATGGACAGGGCCCGAACTATGGCTACACCTTC. It encodes CASSPHGQGPNYGYTF.

The sample holds a few counts of this clonotype. The chain links TRBV30 to TRBJ2-7; TRBD1 or TRBD2 may be the D gene (6 bases each). This CDR3 is built from 14 residues. V was cut by 6 bases and J by 4 bases, with 19 bases left in between. Looked up from germline, CDR1 is GTSNPN and CDR2 is SVGIG (reference sequence). The CDR3 spells CACLWEDSQYEQYF. CDR3 nucleotide sequence: TGTGCCTGCCTTTGGGAGGACAGTCAATACGAGCAGTACTTC.